What follows describes a single T cell receptor (beta chain). What it recognizes is unknown. This sample is part of a study of T cell responses to AZD1222 COVID-19 vaccine. Broader study findings: Of spike-specific TCRs, nearly half reportedly target regions left unmutated in variants. Clonal diversity was possibly underestimated, and white British individuals and females predominated among donors.

Generated by immunoSEQ multiplex PCR, the TCRdb table keeps only in-frame clones and is missing some. Among roughly 200,000 clones listed, more than 85% were seen once. V lost 1 base to trimming and J lost 0 bases, with 6 bases between them. The germline V gene encodes CDR1 SGHDN and CDR2 FVKESK. The CDR3 length is 14 residues. This material consisted of peripheral blood, taken 28 days after the second AZD1222 dose. This sequence joins TRBV14 and TRBJ1-1; D remains unclear. The clonotype originates from an adult who received the AZD1222 COVID-19 vaccine. CDR3 DNA: TGTGCCAGCAGCCAAGTACCGCTGAACACTGAAGCTTTCTTT. It translates to CASSQVPLNTEAFF. Supplemented by reference TRBV14 and TRBJ1-1, the full variable domain reads EAGVTQFPSHSVIEKGQTVTLRCDPISGHDNLYWYRRVMGKEIKFLLHFVKESKQDESGMPNNRFLAERTGGTYSTLKVQPAELEDSGVYFCASSQVPLNTEAFFGQGTRLTVV.